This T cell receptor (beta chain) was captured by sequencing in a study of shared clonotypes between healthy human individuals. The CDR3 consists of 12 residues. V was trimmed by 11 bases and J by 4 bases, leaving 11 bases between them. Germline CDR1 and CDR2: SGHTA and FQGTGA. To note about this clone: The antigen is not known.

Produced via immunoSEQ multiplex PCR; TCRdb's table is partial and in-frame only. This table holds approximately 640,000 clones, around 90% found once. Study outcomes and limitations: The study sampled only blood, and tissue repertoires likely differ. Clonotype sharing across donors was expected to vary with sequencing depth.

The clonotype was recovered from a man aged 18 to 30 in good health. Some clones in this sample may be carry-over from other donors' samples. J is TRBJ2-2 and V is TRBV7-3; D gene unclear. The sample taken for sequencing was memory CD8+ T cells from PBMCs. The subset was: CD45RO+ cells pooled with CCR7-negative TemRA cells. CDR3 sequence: CASQFGTGELFF. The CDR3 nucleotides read TGTGCCTCCCAATTCGGCACCGGGGAGCTGTTTTTT.